This TCR beta chain was identified during a study of blood T cell repertoires in COVID-19. At the level of the study: COVID-19 samples collected from the United States, Italy and Spain covered acute and convalescent phases. From T cells, B-cell-depleted T cells, or PBMCs came the material, which was cDNA or gDNA.

In the source study's methods: Reference gene primer amplification gave nucleated cell count estimates. TCRdb keeps only in-frame clones here, not all; method: immunoSEQ multiplex PCR. V and J calls and clone size are copied from that table; D and trimming were computed from the DNA. Here the sample spans about 120,000 clones, roughly three quarters being singletons. Germline V gene sequence: CDR1 SGHDT, CDR2 YYEEEE. There are 11 residues in the CDR3. Trimming left V 7 bases short and J 10 bases short, with 12 bases between. This rearrangement joins TRBV5-6 to TRBJ2-1, with D possibly being TRBD2 (6 bases). The sample was peripheral blood. The sequence came from a woman of 80 years or more with acute or convalescent COVID-19. For the CDR3, the DNA is TGTGCCAGCGGCGAGCTAGCGGAGCAGTTCTTC. The encoded protein is CASGELAEQFF.